Shown below are 21 T cell receptor beta chains from a single sample sequenced in a study of blood T cell repertoires in COVID-19. The protocol was immunoSEQ multiplex PCR, while the TCRdb copy is restricted to in-frame clones and leaves out a portion. Among about 210,000 clones listed, approximately 78% were seen once. The specimen was peripheral blood. The receptors stem from a woman between 35 and 50 years old with acute or convalescent COVID-19.

This clone came up a few times. The chain carries TRBV18 and TRBJ1-1; D unresolved. The V and J ends lost 4 bases and 1 base respectively, with 10 bases between them. The CDR3 loop spans 14 amino acids. Germline V lookup: CDR1 KGHSH, CDR2 LQKENI. Here the CDR3 reads CASSLREENTEAFF. The CDR3 nucleotides read TGTGCCAGCTCACTCCGGGAGGAGAACACTGAAGCTTTCTTT.

Comments on this clone: The sample carries other DNA sequences with the same CDR3. The chain is built from TRBV18 and TRBJ2-3; no clear D gene. Germline V gene data show CDR1 as KGHSH and CDR2 as LQKENI. V shed 3 bases and J shed 5 bases, with 9 bases lying between them. The CDR3 length is 13 residues. CDR3 region: CASSPPSGDTQYF. CDR3 sequence (DNA): TGTGCCAGCTCACCCCCGTCCGGAGATACGCAGTATTTT.

The chain carries TRBV7-3 and TRBJ2-3, with 10 bases fitting TRBD1. J was trimmed by 5 bases and V by 6 bases; bases with no gene match: 20. CDR1 and CDR2 from the germline V gene are SGHTA and FQGTGA. This CDR3 spans 19 amino acids. The CDR3 region is CASSHETRGQGKFLDTQYF. CDR3 DNA: TGTGCCAGCAGTCACGAAACCAGGGGACAGGGGAAATTCCTAGATACGCAGTATTTT.

V and J are TRBV24-1 and TRBJ2-1, with 10 bases fitting TRBD2. V dropped 5 bases and J dropped 8; count of bases not matched to a gene: 8. Germline CDR1 reads KGHDR; CDR2 reads SFDVKD. The length of the CDR3 is 15 residues. The CDR3 DNA reads TGTGCCACCAGTGCAAGCGGGAGGGTCCGGGATGAGCAGTTCTTC. Its translation: CATSASGRVRDEQFF.

The gene calls are TRBV6-1 and TRBJ1-4; 7 bases line up with TRBD1. The CDR3 totals 13 residues. The V gene's germline CDR1 is MNHNS and CDR2 SASEGT. The V and J ends lost 0 bases and 11 bases, in that order; junction bases with no gene match: 3. CDR3: CASSEARQGKLFF. CDR3 sequence (DNA): TGTGCCAGCAGTGAAGCGAGACAGGGCAAACTGTTTTTT.

The chain uses TRBV12-3 or TRBV12-4 and TRBJ2-1, with D unresolved. The CDR3 runs to 13 residues. V was cut by 6 bases and J by 5 bases, with 11 bases left in between. The CDR3 protein is CASSSTENNEQFF. The CDR3 DNA sequence: TGTGCCAGCAGCAGTACAGAGAACAATGAGCAGTTCTTC.

This sequence joins TRBV6-6 and TRBJ1-2; D is perhaps TRBD1 (6 bases). The CDR3 is 12 amino acids. From germline, CDR1 is MNHNY and CDR2 SVGAGI (reference sequence). The V end lost 6 bases, the J end lost 5 bases, and 10 bases lay between the germline ends. CDR3 sequence reads: CASRGATYGYTF. The CDR3 DNA reads TGTGCCAGCAGGGGGGCTACTTATGGCTACACCTTC.

V is TRBV10-2 and J is TRBJ2-3; 7 nucleotides match TRBD2. The CDR3 has 13 amino acids. CDR1 and CDR2 from the germline V gene are WSHSY and SAAADI. V lost 8 bases, J lost 5 bases, and 7 bases stayed unmatched. The CDR3 nucleotides are TGCGCCAGCCTTCTAGCGGTGGGAGATACGCAGTATTTT. Translating it yields CASLLAVGDTQYF.

This chain connects TRBV6-2 or TRBV6-3 to TRBJ2-5; 10 nucleotides match TRBD1. This CDR3 contains 18 residues. The V gene end was trimmed by 2 bases and the J gene end by 6 bases; junction bases not matched to a gene: 15. Looked up from germline, CDR1 is MNHEY and CDR2 is SVGEGT. CDR3 DNA sequence: TGTGCCAGCAGTTACCAAGACCCTCATGGACAGGGGGGGCAGACCCAGTACTTC. It translates to CASSYQDPHGQGGQTQYF.

This clone appeared once. The rearrangement uses TRBV6-5 and TRBJ1-1; no reliable D call. Germline V gene data show CDR1 as MNHEY and CDR2 as SVGAGI. The CDR3 has 14 amino acids. With 0 bases removed from V and 4 bases from J, the gap between germline ends came to 9 bases. The CDR3 sequence is CASSYSQEVTEAFF. The CDR3 DNA sequence: TGTGCCAGCAGTTACTCCCAGGAGGTCACTGAAGCTTTCTTT.

V and J are TRBV6-1 and TRBJ2-5; 11 bases match TRBD2. This CDR3 has 16 amino acids. The germline V gene has CDR1 MNHNS and CDR2 SASEGT. J gave up 5 bases and V 5 bases, and 10 bases lay outside the gene matches. The CDR3 DNA is TGTGCCAGCAGTCAAGAACTAGCGGGAGTAATGGAGACCCAGTACTTC. Amino acids: CASSQELAGVMETQYF.

The chain recombines TRBV4-3 with TRBJ2-3, with 10 bases that match TRBD2. The CDR3 sequence is 17 residues long. V lost 0 bases, J lost 0 bases, and 3 bases stayed unmatched. Germline V lookup: CDR1 LGHNA, CDR2 YSLEER. This CDR3 is CASSQDQLAGSTDTQYF. The CDR3 DNA sequence: TGCGCCAGCAGCCAAGATCAACTAGCGGGAAGCACAGATACGCAGTATTTT.

The chain joins TRBV6-5 to TRBJ1-6, with no clear D. The ends were cut back, 4 bases at V and 7 bases at J, with 11 bases in the middle. CDR3 size: 14 residues. The germline V gene has CDR1 MNHEY and CDR2 SVGAGI. The CDR3 loop is CASSWGGGNSPLHF. CDR3 nucleotide sequence: TGTGCCAGCAGTTGGGGAGGTGGGAATTCACCCCTCCACTTT.

The V and J genes are TRBV27 and TRBJ1-4; a possible D gene is TRBD1 (6 bases). Germline V gene data show CDR1 as MNHEY and CDR2 as SMNVEV (reference sequence). V was clipped by 6 bases and J by 8 bases, with 13 bases between them. The CDR3 is 13 amino acids. The CDR3 protein is CASRSLRGEKLFF. The CDR3, as DNA: TGTGCCAGCAGGTCACTTAGGGGGGAAAAACTGTTTTTT. The full variable domain, rest sourced from reference TRBV27 and TRBJ1-4, is EAQVTQNPRYLITVTGKKLTVTCSQNMNHEYMSWYRQDPGLGLRQIYYSMNVEVTDKGDVPEGYKVSRKEKRNFPLILESPSPNQTSLYFCASRSLRGEKLFFGSGTQLSVL.

The chain is built from TRBV7-9 and TRBJ1-1; D remains ambiguous. CDR1 is SEHNR and CDR2 is FQNEAQ in the germline V gene (reference sequence). V lost 3 bases to trimming and J lost 4 bases, with 12 bases between them. The CDR3 extends over 14 amino acids. The CDR3 loop reads CASSFGPPPTEAFF. DNA for the CDR3: TGTGCCAGCAGCTTTGGGCCTCCCCCCACTGAAGCTTTCTTT. Full variable domain (missing parts from reference TRBV7-9 and TRBJ1-1): DTGVSQNPRHKITKRGQNVTFRCDPISEHNRLYWYRQTLGQGPEFLTYFQNEAQLEKSRLLSDRFSAERPKGSFSTLEIQRTEQGDSAMYLCASSFGPPPTEAFFGQGTRLTVV.

This clone was seen once. The genes are TRBV10-3 and TRBJ2-3; TRBD2 matches 8 bases. The germline CDR1 and CDR2 sequences are ENHRY and SYGVKD. J was trimmed by 1 base and V by 0 bases; bases with no gene match: 3. The CDR3 length is 16 residues. CDR3 nucleotide sequence: TGTGCCATCAGTGAGTCTGGGCGGGGGGGCACAGATACGCAGTATTTT. Its protein product is CAISESGRGGTDTQYF.

This chain uses TRBV7-2 with TRBJ1-1, with 9 positions matching TRBD1. Germline values: CDR1 SGHTA, CDR2 FQGNSA. This CDR3 comprises 15 residues. J lost 5 bases, V lost 0 bases, and 4 bases had no gene match. CDR3: CASSLAGTGRTEAFF. As DNA, the CDR3 is TGTGCCAGCAGCTTAGCCGGGACAGGGCGGACTGAAGCTTTCTTT.

The chain has TRBV6-5 and TRBJ1-5; tentatively, D is TRBD1 (5 bases). The CDR3 length is 14 residues. Germline V gene sequence: CDR1 MNHEY, CDR2 SVGAGI. Trimming took 10 bases from V and 9 from J, leaving 22 bases between them. The CDR3 is CATDTGYPDTPQHF. The CDR3 nucleotides read TGTGCCACCGACACAGGTTACCCTGATACGCCCCAGCATTTT.

V usage is TRBV7-2 and J usage is TRBJ2-1, with D possibly matching TRBD1 (5 bases). The V end was cut by 2 bases, the J end by 7 bases, with 12 bases between. The CDR3 has 14 residues. Germline V gene data show CDR1 as SGHTA and CDR2 as FQGNSA. CDR3 sequence (DNA): TGTGCCAGCAGCTTATTCCAGGGTGGGAATGAGCAGTTCTTC. It codes for CASSLFQGGNEQFF. The whole variable domain, remainder taken from reference TRBV7-2 and TRBJ2-1, is GAGVSQSPSNKVTEKGKDVELRCDPISGHTALYWYRQSLGQGLEFLIYFQGNSAPDKSGLPSDRFSAERTGGSVSTLTIQRTQQEDSAVYLCASSLFQGGNEQFFGPGTRLTVL.

The chain employs TRBV7-2 and TRBJ2-5, with TRBD1 identical over 9 bases. The CDR3 totals 17 residues. The V gene's germline CDR1 is SGHTA and CDR2 FQGNSA. V trimming: 0 bases; J trimming: 4 bases; junction bases outside the gene matches: 9. The CDR3 DNA reads as TGTGCCAGCAGCTTAGCGGGACAGGGAGGGGGACGAGAGACCCAGTACTTC. It encodes CASSLAGQGGGRETQYF.

The rearrangement uses TRBV18 and TRBJ1-5; 10 bases are shared with TRBD1. With V trimmed by 3 bases and J by 3 bases, 14 bases remained unmatched. Per the germline V gene, CDR1 is KGHSH and CDR2 is LQKENI. The CDR3 is 19 residues long. The chain's CDR3 is CASSPQLLWGQGNNQPQHF. CDR3 in DNA: TGTGCCAGCTCACCCCAACTACTCTGGGGACAGGGGAACAATCAGCCCCAGCATTTT.